These T cell receptor beta chains were read from a single sample in a study of T cells in Graves' hyperthyroidism and ophthalmopathy. Each CDR3 protein is one row after TCRdb ran MiXCR on the multiplex PCR reads. The sample lists some 770,000 distinct CDR3 sequences, 16% occurring once. The sample comprised blood. These receptors all come from a man aged 18-30 years with Graves' hyperthyroidism. CDR3s leave out the opening cysteine and the closing phenylalanine or tryptophan. Fields, in order: J gene, CDR3 length, V gene, CDR3 protein.

j_gene: TRBJ2-7
len: 12
v_gene: TRBV28
CDR3aa: ASSVTGGTYEQY

j_gene: TRBJ2-1
len: 12
v_gene: TRBV29-1
CDR3aa: STRGRLAGNEQF

j_gene: TRBJ1-2
len: 9
v_gene: TRBV6-2/TRBV6-3
CDR3aa: AGGTADGYT

j_gene: TRBJ2-3
len: 10
v_gene: TRBV7-6
CDR3aa: ASSLVSDTQY

j_gene: TRBJ2-2
len: 12
v_gene: TRBV5-5
CDR3aa: ASVGPVNTGELF

j_gene: TRBJ2-7
len: 12
v_gene: TRBV12-3/TRBV12-4
CDR3aa: ASRHSGRKVEQY

j_gene: TRBJ2-7
len: 12
v_gene: TRBV30
CDR3aa: AWSGGDSNYEQY

j_gene: TRBJ2-5
len: 13
v_gene: TRBV5-4
CDR3aa: ASSTTSVNTKTQY

j_gene: TRBJ1-1
len: 11
v_gene: TRBV6-1
CDR3aa: ASIDGTNTEAF

j_gene: TRBJ2-3
len: 13
v_gene: TRBV6-1
CDR3aa: ASGRQGTETDTQY

j_gene: TRBJ1-3
len: 12
v_gene: TRBV5-4
CDR3aa: ASSLDLSGNTIY

j_gene: TRBJ1-2
len: 13
v_gene: TRBV12-3/TRBV12-4
CDR3aa: ASSLTLGGLDGYT

j_gene: TRBJ2-1
len: 13
v_gene: TRBV3-1
CDR3aa: ASSQRLAGGPAQF

j_gene: TRBJ2-1
len: 8
v_gene: TRBV7-8
CDR3aa: ASSLDKQF

j_gene: TRBJ2-4
len: 11
v_gene: TRBV20-1
CDR3aa: SARDAAKNIQY

j_gene: TRBJ2-1
len: 9
v_gene: TRBV20-1
CDR3aa: SAIQTTEQF

j_gene: TRBJ2-1
len: 13
v_gene: TRBV13
CDR3aa: ASSLVTSSYNEQF

j_gene: TRBJ2-6
len: 13
v_gene: TRBV7-2
CDR3aa: ASSVSGPGANVLT

j_gene: TRBJ2-7
len: 18
v_gene: TRBV6-5
CDR3aa: ASSLKIRVAGGGGANEQY

j_gene: TRBJ1-5
len: 12
v_gene: TRBV20-1
CDR3aa: SARGGSGNQPQH

j_gene: TRBJ1-5
len: 11
v_gene: TRBV28
CDR3aa: ASRNDGNQPQH

j_gene: TRBJ1-3
len: 17
v_gene: TRBV30
CDR3aa: AWSQWLLGGDISGNTIY

j_gene: TRBJ1-2
len: 10
v_gene: TRBV2
CDR3aa: ATGTGGYGYT

j_gene: TRBJ1-5
len: 13
v_gene: TRBV10-3
CDR3aa: AISEATGRGQPQH

j_gene: TRBJ2-1
len: 11
v_gene: TRBV30
CDR3aa: AWTGIGYNEQF

j_gene: TRBJ2-1
len: 11
v_gene: TRBV20-1
CDR3aa: SARARVGYEQF

j_gene: TRBJ2-1
len: 14
v_gene: TRBV4-1
CDR3aa: ASSQVLAGEVHEQF

j_gene: TRBJ2-7
len: 13
v_gene: TRBV5-5
CDR3aa: ASSSHGGGPYEQY

j_gene: TRBJ1-2
len: 12
v_gene: TRBV9
CDR3aa: ASTPREDYYGYT

j_gene: TRBJ2-5
len: 11
v_gene: TRBV20-1
CDR3aa: LPSGEWQETQY

j_gene: TRBJ2-7
len: 12
v_gene: TRBV7-9
CDR3aa: ASSGTGGYDEQY

j_gene: TRBJ2-1
len: 14
v_gene: TRBV25-1
CDR3aa: ASASLAGGPYNEQF

j_gene: TRBJ2-3
len: 12
v_gene: TRBV7-8
CDR3aa: ASSLEGAGDTQY

j_gene: TRBJ2-7
len: 11
v_gene: TRBV11-2
CDR3aa: ASSLSASGEQY

j_gene: TRBJ2-3
len: 13
v_gene: TRBV7-2
CDR3aa: ASSSGWRATDTQY

j_gene: TRBJ2-7
len: 12
v_gene: TRBV28
CDR3aa: ASSSGQGIYEQY

j_gene: TRBJ2-1
len: 9
v_gene: TRBV30
CDR3aa: ARGMYNEQF

j_gene: TRBJ2-7
len: 11
v_gene: TRBV4-3
CDR3aa: ASSQGDSREQY

j_gene: TRBJ2-3
len: 11
v_gene: TRBV20-1
CDR3aa: SAVGLGGDTQY

j_gene: TRBJ2-7
len: 12
v_gene: TRBV20-1
CDR3aa: SAPLAQGNNEQY

j_gene: TRBJ2-2
len: 10
v_gene: TRBV27
CDR3aa: VGRGRAGELF

j_gene: TRBJ2-4
len: 17
v_gene: TRBV7-9
CDR3aa: ASSYWASGPGRVKNIQY

j_gene: TRBJ1-2
len: 13
v_gene: TRBV12-3/TRBV12-4
CDR3aa: ASSLGQRIGYGYT

j_gene: TRBJ1-6
len: 15
v_gene: TRBV6-1
CDR3aa: ASRPRTGGTGNSPLH

j_gene: TRBJ1-5
len: 14
v_gene: TRBV6-2/TRBV6-3
CDR3aa: ASRTRQGEANQPQH

j_gene: TRBJ2-1
len: 13
v_gene: TRBV7-3
CDR3aa: ASSETGDGYNEQF

j_gene: TRBJ2-1
len: 11
v_gene: TRBV7-2
CDR3aa: ASSLVGSDEQF

j_gene: TRBJ2-1
len: 15
v_gene: TRBV7-7
CDR3aa: ASSSRLAGASYNEQF